This TCR beta chain was recovered during a study of PD-1 blockade in classical Hodgkin lymphoma. Notes on the study in general: A reduction in baseline TCR diversity was reportedly seen in newly diagnosed patients relative to healthy donors. Complete responders had baseline diversity similar to newly diagnosed patients.

Germline values: CDR1 MNHNS, CDR2 SASEGT. The CDR3 loop spans 14 amino acids. V was clipped by 7 bases and J by 5 bases; unmatched bases: 5. TCRdb keeps only in-frame clones here, not all; method: immunoSEQ multiplex PCR. The table has tens of thousands of clones, 80% seen once. For this clone: Its specificity is not known.

Time point meaning: cycle 4 day 1 (C4D1), after 5 to 7 weeks of nivolumab. Patients all relapsed after autologous stem cell transplantation, and there was variation in brentuximab vedotin exposure. The sequencing here drew on peripheral blood mononuclear cells (PBMCs), taken before the fourth cycle of nivolumab. The sequence was collected from a human donor with classical Hodgkin lymphoma. This sequence joins TRBV6-1 and TRBJ2-2, with 9 nucleotides matching TRBD1. CDR3 protein: CASMWTGVTGELFF. CDR3 in DNA: TGTGCCAGCATGTGGACAGGGGTAACCGGGGAGCTGTTTTTT.